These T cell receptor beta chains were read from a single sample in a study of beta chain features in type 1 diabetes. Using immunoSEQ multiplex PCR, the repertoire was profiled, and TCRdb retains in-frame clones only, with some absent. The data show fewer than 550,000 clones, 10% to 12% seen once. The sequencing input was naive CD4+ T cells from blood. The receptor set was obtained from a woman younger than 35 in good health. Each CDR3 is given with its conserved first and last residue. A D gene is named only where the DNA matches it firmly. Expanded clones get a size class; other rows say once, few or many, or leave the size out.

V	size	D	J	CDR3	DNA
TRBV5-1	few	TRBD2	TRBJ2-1	CASSPRTSVSSYNEQFF	TGCGCCAGCAGCCCAAGGACTAGCGTTAGCTCCTACAATGAGCAGTTCTTC
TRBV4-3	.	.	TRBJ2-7	CASSPTSGVSSYEQYF	TGCGCCAGCAGCCCTACCTCAGGGGTTAGCTCCTACGAGCAGTACTTC
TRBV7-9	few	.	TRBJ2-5	CASSLGLRETQYF	TGTGCCAGCAGCTTAGGGCTACGGGAGACCCAGTACTTC
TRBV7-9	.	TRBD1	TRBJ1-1	CASSLVPRQGNTEAFF	TGTGCCAGCAGCTTAGTTCCGAGACAGGGGAACACTGAAGCTTTCTTT
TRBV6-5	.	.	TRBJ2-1	CASSSIGRYEQFF	TGTGCCAGCAGTTCCATCGGGCGGTATGAGCAGTTCTTC
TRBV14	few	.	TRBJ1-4	CASSQQLTATNEKLFF	TGTGCCAGCAGCCAGCAATTGACAGCAACTAATGAAAAACTGTTTTTT
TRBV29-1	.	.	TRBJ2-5	CSVAEETQYF	TGCAGCGTGGCTGAAGAGACCCAGTACTTC
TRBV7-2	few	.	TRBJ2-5	CASSRNSAKETQYF	TGTGCCAGCAGTCGTAACAGTGCTAAAGAGACCCAGTACTTC
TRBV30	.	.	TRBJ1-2	CAWSNLGQDRSYTF	TGTGCCTGGAGCAACCTGGGCCAGGATAGGAGCTACACCTTC
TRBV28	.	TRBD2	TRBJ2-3	CASSFHGGSTDTQYF	TGTGCCAGCAGTTTCCACGGGGGGAGCACAGATACGCAGTATTTT
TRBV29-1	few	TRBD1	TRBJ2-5	CSVQRTGRETQYF	TGCAGCGTCCAAAGGACAGGGCGAGAGACCCAGTACTTC
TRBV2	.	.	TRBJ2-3	CASRGGTATDTQYF	TGTGCCAGCAGGGGCGGAACAGCCACAGATACGCAGTATTTT
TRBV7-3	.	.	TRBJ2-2	CASSYSTGELFF	TGTGCCAGCAGTTACAGCACCGGGGAGCTGTTTTTT
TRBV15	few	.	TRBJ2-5	CATSRDHRETQYF	TGTGCCACCAGCAGAGATCATCGAGAGACCCAGTACTTC
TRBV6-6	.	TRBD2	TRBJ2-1	CASRPPSGGHNEQFF	TGTGCCAGCAGGCCACCTAGCGGGGGGCACAATGAGCAGTTCTTC
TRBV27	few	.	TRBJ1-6	CASSLWTGWSSYNSPLHF	TGTGCCAGCAGTTTATGGACGGGGTGGAGCTCCTATAATTCACCCCTCCACTTT
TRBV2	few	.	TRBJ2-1	CASSENGLAGNEQFF	TGTGCCAGCAGTGAAAATGGGCTAGCTGGCAATGAGCAGTTCTTC
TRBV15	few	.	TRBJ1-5	CATSRDRQPQHF	TGTGCCACCAGCAGAGACCGACAGCCCCAGCATTTT
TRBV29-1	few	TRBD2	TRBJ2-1	CSVLGGGRRERADNEQFF	TGCAGCGTTTTGGGGGGAGGAAGGCGGGAGCGAGCCGACAATGAGCAGTTCTTC
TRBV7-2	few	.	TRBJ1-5	CASSLGESSNQPQHF	TGTGCCAGCAGCCTTGGGGAATCTAGCAATCAGCCCCAGCATTTT
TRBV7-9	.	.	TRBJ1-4	CASSFRGPIDAKLFF	TGTGCCAGCAGCTTTAGGGGTCCCATCGATGCTAAACTGTTTTTT
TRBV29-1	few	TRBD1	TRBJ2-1	CSVGTGTGRNEQFF	TGCAGCGTTGGAACCGGGACAGGACGTAATGAGCAGTTCTTC
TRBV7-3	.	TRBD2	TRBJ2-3	CASSPPGGTDTQYF	TGTGCCAGCAGCCCCCCCGGGGGGACAGATACGCAGTATTTT
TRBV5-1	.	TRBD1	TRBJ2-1	CASSLAGQGASNEQFF	TGCGCCAGCAGCTTGGCCGGACAGGGGGCCAGCAATGAGCAGTTCTTC
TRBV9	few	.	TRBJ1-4	CASSVGRGNEKLFF	TGTGCCAGCAGCGTAGGGCGTGGTAATGAAAAACTGTTTTTT
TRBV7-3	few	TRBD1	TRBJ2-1	CASSLSLTTGGYEQFF	TGTGCCAGCAGCTTATCCCTCACTACAGGGGGCTATGAGCAGTTCTTC
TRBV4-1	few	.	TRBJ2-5	CASSQVFSGQETQYF	TGCGCCAGCAGCCAAGTGTTCAGCGGCCAAGAGACCCAGTACTTC
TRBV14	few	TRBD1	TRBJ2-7	CASSQTGHPSYEQYF	TGTGCCAGCAGCCAGACAGGGCACCCCTCCTACGAGCAGTACTTC
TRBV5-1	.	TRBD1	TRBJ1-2	CASSRGQGRYGYTF	TGCGCCAGCAGCCGAGGACAGGGGAGATATGGCTACACCTTC
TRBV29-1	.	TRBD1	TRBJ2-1	CSVQGEPKGYYYNEQFF	TGCAGCGTTCAGGGGGAACCGAAGGGATACTATTACAATGAGCAGTTCTTC
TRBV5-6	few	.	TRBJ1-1	CASSLRPGDAFF	TGTGCCAGCAGCTTGCGGCCAGGGGACGCTTTCTTT
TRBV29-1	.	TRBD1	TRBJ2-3	CSVGRGGQGASTDTQYF	TGCAGCGTTGGAAGAGGGGGACAGGGGGCTTCCACAGATACGCAGTATTTT
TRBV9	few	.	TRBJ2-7	CASSVGPDRMSYEQYF	TGTGCCAGCAGCGTTGGGCCAGACCGGATGTCCTACGAGCAGTACTTC
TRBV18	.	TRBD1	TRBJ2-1	CASSTGTGPNEQFF	TGTGCCAGCTCAACCGGGACAGGGCCCAATGAGCAGTTCTTC
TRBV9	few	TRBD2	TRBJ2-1	CASSVVVTSVDNEQFF	TGTGCCAGCAGCGTAGTAGTAACTAGCGTAGACAATGAGCAGTTCTTC
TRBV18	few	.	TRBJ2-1	CASSPTNEQFF	TGTGCCAGCTCACCAACCAATGAGCAGTTCTTC
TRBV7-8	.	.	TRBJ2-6	CASSLAPLSSGANVLTF	TGTGCCAGCAGCTTAGCCCCGCTTAGCTCTGGGGCCAACGTCCTGACTTTC